Listed below are T cell receptor beta chains from one sample, sequenced in a study of CD8 T cells in Susac syndrome. TCRdb processed the immunoSEQ multiplex PCR reads anew with MiXCR; each CDR3 protein has one entry. The sample includes some 260,000 distinct CDR3 sequences, roughly 85% of them seen just once. Sequenced material: CD8+ T cells from PBMCs. These receptors were collected from a human donor with multiple sclerosis. Each CDR3 is given with its conserved first and last residue.

J gene | V gene | CDR3 protein
TRBJ1-1 | TRBV6-6 | CASSYSRPEAFF
TRBJ2-5 | TRBV6-1 | CASSDGSGETQYF
TRBJ1-1 | TRBV28 | CASSLWMGAGTEAFF
TRBJ2-7 | TRBV2 | CASSVGLAVTYEQYF
TRBJ2-3 | TRBV7-9 | CASEPLAKRGDTQYF
TRBJ2-1 | TRBV15 | CATSRLAGEGSYNEQFF
TRBJ2-1 | TRBV7-8 | CASSLTHSTSGRLSSYNEQFF
TRBJ2-7 | TRBV7-3 | CASSVLGTGPYEQYF
TRBJ2-1 | TRBV7-9 | CASSHPGTSGGYNEQFF
TRBJ2-1 | TRBV7-9 | CASSLSDRGQEQFF
TRBJ2-7 | TRBV12-3/TRBV12-4 | CASSPSRQTYEQYF
TRBJ1-5 | TRBV7-2 | CASSWGDGANQPQHF
TRBJ2-5 | TRBV25-1 | CASSDREGQETQYF
TRBJ1-5 | TRBV4-1 | CASSQTDSNQPQHF
TRBJ2-2 | TRBV24-1 | CATQPSTNTGELFF
TRBJ2-3 | TRBV10-1 | CASSEFGTDTQYF
TRBJ2-3 | TRBV25-1 | CASSPTSTDTQYF
TRBJ2-3 | TRBV7-6 | CASSPRDPTTDTQYF
TRBJ2-3 | TRBV3-1 | CASSFRLADFTDTQYF
TRBJ2-3 | TRBV5-4 | CASSWRQETKTDTQYF
TRBJ2-7 | TRBV5-4 | CASSPRTGGEGEQYF
TRBJ1-2 | TRBV5-6 | CASSPWRGPWSGYTF
TRBJ2-3 | TRBV28 | CASSFQPGGQSTDTQYF
TRBJ2-1 | TRBV11-2 | CASRVSSGQFF
TRBJ2-3 | TRBV28 | CASSPQGTDTQYF
TRBJ2-4 | TRBV19 | CASIPPPTSGAKNIQYF
TRBJ2-7 | TRBV5-6 | CASSFYPGQGFYEQYF
TRBJ1-1 | TRBV21-1 | CASSKSGETEAFF
TRBJ2-1 | TRBV5-6 | CASSLGVSDWEYNEQFF
TRBJ2-3 | TRBV29-1 | CSVVLTSTDTQYF
TRBJ2-3 | TRBV9 | CASSASSGRPGTQYF
TRBJ2-7 | TRBV27 | CASSGSYEQYF
TRBJ2-5 | TRBV12-3/TRBV12-4 | CASSFVETQYF
TRBJ2-7 | TRBV2 | CASSEGQASSYEQYF
TRBJ2-1 | TRBV9 | CASSVGDSEIHSSYNEQFF
TRBJ2-1 | TRBV27 | CASSHGNEQFF
TRBJ2-7 | TRBV13 | CASSSTLLASYEQYF
TRBJ2-2 | TRBV27 | CASSSRDPGRGRTPGELFF
TRBJ2-1 | TRBV4-2 | CASSPRTSGESSYNEQFF
TRBJ1-2 | TRBV28 | CTSSEVKGGGYGYTF
TRBJ2-7 | TRBV6-1 | CASPGSKGHEQYF
TRBJ1-1 | TRBV20-1 | CSAPYTEAFF
TRBJ2-3 | TRBV7-2 | CASSLAMLAGATDTQYF
TRBJ2-1 | TRBV19 | CASSRMTVYNEQFF